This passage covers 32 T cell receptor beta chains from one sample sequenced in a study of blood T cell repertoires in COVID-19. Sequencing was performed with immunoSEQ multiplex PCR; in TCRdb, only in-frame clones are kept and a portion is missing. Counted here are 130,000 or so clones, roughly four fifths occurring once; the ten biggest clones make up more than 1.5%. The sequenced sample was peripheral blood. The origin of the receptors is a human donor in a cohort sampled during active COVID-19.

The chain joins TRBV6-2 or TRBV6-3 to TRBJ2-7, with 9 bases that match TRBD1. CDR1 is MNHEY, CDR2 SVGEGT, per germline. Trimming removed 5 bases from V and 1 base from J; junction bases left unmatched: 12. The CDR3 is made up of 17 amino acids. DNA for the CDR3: TGTGCCAGCAGTCTCTCAGGATTCGACAGGGGGTCCTACGAGCAGTACTTC. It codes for CASSLSGFDRGSYEQYF.

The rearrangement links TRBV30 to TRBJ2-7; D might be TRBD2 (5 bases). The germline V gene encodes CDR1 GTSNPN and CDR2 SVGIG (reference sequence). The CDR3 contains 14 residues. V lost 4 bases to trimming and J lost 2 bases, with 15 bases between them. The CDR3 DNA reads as TGTGCCTGGATAAAGTCGGGGTATCCCTACGAGCAGTACTTC. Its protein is CAWIKSGYPYEQYF.

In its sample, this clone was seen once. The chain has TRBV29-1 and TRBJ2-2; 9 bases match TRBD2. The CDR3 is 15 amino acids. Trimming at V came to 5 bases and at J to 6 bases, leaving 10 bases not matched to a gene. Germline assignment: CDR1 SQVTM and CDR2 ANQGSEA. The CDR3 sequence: CSVRHFSGSAGELFF. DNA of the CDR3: TGCAGCGTTCGGCACTTTAGCGGGAGTGCCGGGGAGCTGTTTTTT.

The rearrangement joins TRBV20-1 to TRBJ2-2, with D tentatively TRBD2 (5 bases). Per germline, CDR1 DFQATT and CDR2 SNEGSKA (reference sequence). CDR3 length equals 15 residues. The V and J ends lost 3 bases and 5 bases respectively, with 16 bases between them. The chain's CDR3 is CSASREPRDTGELFF. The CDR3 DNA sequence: TGCAGTGCTAGTCGAGAACCTCGGGATACCGGGGAGCTGTTTTTT.

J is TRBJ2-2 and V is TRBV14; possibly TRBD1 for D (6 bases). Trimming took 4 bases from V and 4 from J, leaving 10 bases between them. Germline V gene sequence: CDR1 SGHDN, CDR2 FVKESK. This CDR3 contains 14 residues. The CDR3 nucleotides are TGTGCCAGCAGCCTCAGGGGTAGCACCGGGGAGCTGTTTTTT. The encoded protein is CASSLRGSTGELFF.

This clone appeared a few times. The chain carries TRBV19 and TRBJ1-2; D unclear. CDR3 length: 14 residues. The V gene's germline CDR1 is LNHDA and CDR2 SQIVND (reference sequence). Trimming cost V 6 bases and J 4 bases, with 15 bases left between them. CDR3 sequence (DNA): TGTGCCAGTAGCCCCCTTGAACGGGGCTATGGCTACACCTTC. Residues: CASSPLERGYGYTF.

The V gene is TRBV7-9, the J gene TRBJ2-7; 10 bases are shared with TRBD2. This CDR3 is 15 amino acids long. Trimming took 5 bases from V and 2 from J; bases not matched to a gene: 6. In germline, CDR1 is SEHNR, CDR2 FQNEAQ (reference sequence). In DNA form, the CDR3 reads TGTGCCAGCAGCGCCCGGACTAGCGGCCCCTACGAGCAGTACTTC. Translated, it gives CASSARTSGPYEQYF.

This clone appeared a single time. The CDR3 DNA sequence: TGTGCCAGCAGCCCACAAGCCGACATACCCTACGAGCAGTACTTC. Protein sequence: CASSPQADIPYEQYF. The chain employs TRBV11-2 and TRBJ2-7; D gene ambiguous. CDR1 and CDR2 (germline): SGHAT, FQNNGV. Trimming pared 5 bases from V and 2 bases from J, leaving 16 bases between. CDR3 length: 15 amino acids. The full variable domain, its missing parts supplied by reference TRBV11-2 and TRBJ2-7, is EAGVAQSPRYKIIEKRQSVAFWCNPISGHATLYWYQQILGQGPKLLIQFQNNGVVDDSQLPKDRFSAERLKGVDSTLKIQPAKLEDSAVYLCASSPQADIPYEQYFGPGTRLTVT.

The CDR3 DNA is TGTGCCAGCAGCCAGTGGACAGGAGACCCTACCAAAAACATTCAGTACTTC. It encodes CASSQWTGDPTKNIQYF. This chain uses TRBV7-6 with TRBJ2-4; 7 nucleotides agree with TRBD1. This CDR3 comprises 17 residues. The germline V gene encodes CDR1 SGHVS and CDR2 FNYEAQ. The J segment lost 2 bases and the V segment lost 5 bases, leaving 12 bases of the junction unmatched.

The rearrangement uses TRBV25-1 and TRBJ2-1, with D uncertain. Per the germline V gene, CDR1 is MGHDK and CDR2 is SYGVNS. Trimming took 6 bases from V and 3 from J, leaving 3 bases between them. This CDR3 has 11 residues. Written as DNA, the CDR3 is TGTGCCAGCAGCCTCTACAATGAGCAGTTCTTC. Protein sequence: CASSLYNEQFF.

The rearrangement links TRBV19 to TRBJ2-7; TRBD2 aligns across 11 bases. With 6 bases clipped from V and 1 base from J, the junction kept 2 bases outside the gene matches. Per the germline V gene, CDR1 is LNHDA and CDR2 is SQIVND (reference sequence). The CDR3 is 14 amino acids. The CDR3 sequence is CASRTSGASYEQYF. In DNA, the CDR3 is TGTGCCAGTAGGACTAGCGGGGCGTCCTACGAGCAGTACTTC.

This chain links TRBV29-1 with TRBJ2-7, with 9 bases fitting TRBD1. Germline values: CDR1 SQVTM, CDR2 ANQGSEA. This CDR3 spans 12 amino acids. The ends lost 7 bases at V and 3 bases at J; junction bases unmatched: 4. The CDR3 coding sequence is TGCAGCGCTTGGACAGGGGTCTACGAGCAGTACTTC. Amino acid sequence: CSAWTGVYEQYF.

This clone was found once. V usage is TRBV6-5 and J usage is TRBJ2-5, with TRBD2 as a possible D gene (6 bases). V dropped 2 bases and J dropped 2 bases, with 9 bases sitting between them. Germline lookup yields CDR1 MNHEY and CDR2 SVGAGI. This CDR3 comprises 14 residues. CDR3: CASSYPGLQETQYF. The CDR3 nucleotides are TGTGCCAGCAGTTACCCGGGACTGCAAGAGACCCAGTACTTC.

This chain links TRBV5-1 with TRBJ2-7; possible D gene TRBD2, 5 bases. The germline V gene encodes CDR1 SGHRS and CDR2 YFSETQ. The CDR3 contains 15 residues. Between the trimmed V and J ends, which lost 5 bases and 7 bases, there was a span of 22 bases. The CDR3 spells CASRATRQASWEQYF. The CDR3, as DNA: TGCGCCAGCAGGGCCACTAGGCAGGCGTCCTGGGAGCAGTACTTC. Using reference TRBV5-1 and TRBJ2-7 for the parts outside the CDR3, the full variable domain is KAGVTQTPRYLIKTRGQQVTLSCSPISGHRSVSWYQQTPGQGLQFLFEYFSETQRNKGNFPGRFSGRQFSNSRSEMNVSTLELGDSALYLCASRATRQASWEQYFGPGTRLTVT.

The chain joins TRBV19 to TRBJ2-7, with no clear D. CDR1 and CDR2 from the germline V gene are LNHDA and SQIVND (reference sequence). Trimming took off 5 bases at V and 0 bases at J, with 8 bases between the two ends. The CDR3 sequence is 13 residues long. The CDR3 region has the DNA TGTGCCAGTAGTCTGCGCGACTCCTACGAGCAGTACTTC. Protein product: CASSLRDSYEQYF.

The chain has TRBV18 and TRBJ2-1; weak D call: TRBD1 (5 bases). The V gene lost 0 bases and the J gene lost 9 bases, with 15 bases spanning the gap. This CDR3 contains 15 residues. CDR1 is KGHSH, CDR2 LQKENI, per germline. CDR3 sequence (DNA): TGTGCCAGCTCACCACCGTCGCAGAATAGGGGTGAGCAGTTCTTC. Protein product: CASSPPSQNRGEQFF.

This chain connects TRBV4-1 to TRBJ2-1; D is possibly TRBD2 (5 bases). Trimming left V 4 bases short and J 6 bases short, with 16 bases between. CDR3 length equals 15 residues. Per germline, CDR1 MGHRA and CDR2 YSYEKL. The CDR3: CASSPTSTKGNEQFF. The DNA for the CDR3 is TGCGCCAGCAGCCCCACTAGTACGAAGGGCAATGAGCAGTTCTTC.

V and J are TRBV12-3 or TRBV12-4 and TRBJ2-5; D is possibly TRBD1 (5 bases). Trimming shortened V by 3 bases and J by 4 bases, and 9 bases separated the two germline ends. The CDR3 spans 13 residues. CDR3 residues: CASSFLGVETQYF. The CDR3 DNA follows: TGTGCCAGCAGTTTTTTAGGGGTAGAGACCCAGTACTTC.

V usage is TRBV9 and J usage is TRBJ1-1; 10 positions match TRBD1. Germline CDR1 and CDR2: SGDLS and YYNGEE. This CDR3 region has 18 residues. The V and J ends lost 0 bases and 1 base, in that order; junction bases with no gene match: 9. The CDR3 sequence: CASSVALRTGGANTEAFF. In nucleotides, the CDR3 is TGTGCCAGCAGCGTAGCTCTCAGGACAGGGGGGGCGAACACTGAAGCTTTCTTT.

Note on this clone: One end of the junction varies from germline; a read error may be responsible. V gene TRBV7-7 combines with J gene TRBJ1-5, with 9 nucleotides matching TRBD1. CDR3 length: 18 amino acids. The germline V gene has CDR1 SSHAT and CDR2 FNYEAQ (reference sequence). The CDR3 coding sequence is TGTGCTAGCAGCCAAAATGCAACAGGGGGCCGGGGCAATCAGCCCCAGCATTTT. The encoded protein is CASSQNATGGRGNQPQHF.

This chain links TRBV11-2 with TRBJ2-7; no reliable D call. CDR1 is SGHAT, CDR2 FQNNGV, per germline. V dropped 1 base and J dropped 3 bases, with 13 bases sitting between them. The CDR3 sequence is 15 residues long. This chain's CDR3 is CASSLGQVTSYEQYF. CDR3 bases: TGTGCCAGCAGCTTAGGTCAGGTTACGAGCTACGAGCAGTACTTC.

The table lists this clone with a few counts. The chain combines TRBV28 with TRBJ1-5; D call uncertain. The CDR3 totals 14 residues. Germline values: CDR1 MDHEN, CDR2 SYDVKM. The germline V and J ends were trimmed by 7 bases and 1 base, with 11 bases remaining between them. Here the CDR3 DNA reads TGTGCCAGCAACGGAGGACTGAGCAATCAGCCCCAGCATTTT. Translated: CASNGGLSNQPQHF.

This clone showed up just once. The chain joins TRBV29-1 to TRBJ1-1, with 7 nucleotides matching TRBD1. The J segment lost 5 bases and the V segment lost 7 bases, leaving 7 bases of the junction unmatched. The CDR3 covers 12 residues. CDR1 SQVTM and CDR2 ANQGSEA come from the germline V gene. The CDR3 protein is CSAFDRETEAFF. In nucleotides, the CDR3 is TGCAGCGCCTTTGACAGGGAGACTGAAGCTTTCTTT.

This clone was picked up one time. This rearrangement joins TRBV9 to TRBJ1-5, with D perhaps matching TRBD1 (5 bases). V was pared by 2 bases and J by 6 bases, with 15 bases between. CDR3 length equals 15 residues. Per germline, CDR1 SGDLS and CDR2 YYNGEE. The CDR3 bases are TGTGCCAGCAGCGTCCAGGGAATTAAAGGTCAGCCCCAGCATTTT. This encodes CASSVQGIKGQPQHF.

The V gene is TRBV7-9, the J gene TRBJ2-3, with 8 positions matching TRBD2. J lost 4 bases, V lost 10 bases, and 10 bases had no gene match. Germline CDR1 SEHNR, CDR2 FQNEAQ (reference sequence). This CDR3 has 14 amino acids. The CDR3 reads CATYSGSGSDTQYF. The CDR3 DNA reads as TGTGCCACCTACAGCGGGAGCGGGTCAGATACGCAGTATTTT.

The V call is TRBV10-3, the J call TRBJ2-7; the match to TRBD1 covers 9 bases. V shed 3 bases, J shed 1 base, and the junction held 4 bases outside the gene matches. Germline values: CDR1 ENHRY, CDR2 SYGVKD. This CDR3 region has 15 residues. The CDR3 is CAISDPGTGSYEQYF. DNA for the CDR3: TGTGCCATCAGTGACCCCGGGACAGGGTCCTACGAGCAGTACTTC.

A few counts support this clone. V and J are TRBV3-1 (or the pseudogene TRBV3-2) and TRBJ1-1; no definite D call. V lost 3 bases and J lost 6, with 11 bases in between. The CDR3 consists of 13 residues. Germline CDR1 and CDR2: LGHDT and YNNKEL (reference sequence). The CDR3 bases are TGTGCCAGCAGCCATATGGTGGGCGCTGAAGCTTTCTTT. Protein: CASSHMVGAEAFF.

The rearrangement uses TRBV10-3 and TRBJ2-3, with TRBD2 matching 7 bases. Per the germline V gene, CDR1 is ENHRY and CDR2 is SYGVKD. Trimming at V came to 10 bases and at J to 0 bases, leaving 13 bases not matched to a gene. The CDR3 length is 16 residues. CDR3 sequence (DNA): TGTGCCACCACCCCCGCGAGCGGGGCCAGCACAGATACGCAGTATTTT. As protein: CATTPASGASTDTQYF.

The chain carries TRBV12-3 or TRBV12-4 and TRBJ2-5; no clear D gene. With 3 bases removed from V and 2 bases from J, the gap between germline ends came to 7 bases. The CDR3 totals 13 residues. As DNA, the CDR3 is TGTGCCAGCAGTTTGGGCAGTCAAGAGACCCAGTACTTC. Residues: CASSLGSQETQYF.

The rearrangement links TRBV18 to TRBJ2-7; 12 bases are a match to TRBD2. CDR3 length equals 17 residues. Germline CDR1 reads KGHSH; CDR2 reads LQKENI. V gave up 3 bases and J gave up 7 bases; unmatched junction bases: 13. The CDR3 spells CASSPSSGGLAGTEQYF. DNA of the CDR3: TGTGCCAGCTCACCTTCGTCCGGGGGACTAGCGGGTACTGAGCAGTACTTC.

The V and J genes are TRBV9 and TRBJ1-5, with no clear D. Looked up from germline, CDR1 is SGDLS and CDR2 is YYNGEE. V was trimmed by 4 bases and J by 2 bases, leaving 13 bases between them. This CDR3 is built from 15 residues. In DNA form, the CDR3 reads TGTGCCAGCAGCCAAGACCTGGAGGGCAATCAGCCCCAGCATTTT. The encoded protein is CASSQDLEGNQPQHF.

The CDR3 here is CASSVMTGLTERQYF. In DNA form, the CDR3 reads TGTGCCAGCAGTGTTATGACAGGGTTAACGGAAAGGCAGTACTTC. J is TRBJ2-7 and V is TRBV27; TRBD1 agrees at 7 bases. The V segment lost 5 bases and the J segment 9 bases; nucleotides outside the gene matches: 16. The CDR3 contains 15 residues. Germline values: CDR1 MNHEY, CDR2 SMNVEV (reference sequence).